This T cell receptor (beta chain) was sequenced during a study of blood T cell repertoires in COVID-19. Germline CDR1 is SGHVS and CDR2 is FNYEAQ. CDR3 length equals 15 residues. Trimming removed 5 bases from V and 8 bases from J; junction bases left unmatched: 8. Original methodology: Estimation of nucleated cell counts relied on the amplification of reference gene primers. Profiled with immunoSEQ multiplex PCR; TCRdb holds only in-frame clones, not every one. V and J calls and clone size follow that table, whereas D and trimming were derived from the DNA. The sample has approximately 220,000 clones, 86% seen once; the top ten hold 3.5% to 5.5%.

This chain links TRBV7-6 with TRBJ1-6; 8 bases are a match to TRBD1. This receptor was taken from a woman aged 25 to 39 who had been exposed to COVID-19. The specimen was PBMCs or T cells enriched from blood (not recorded which). CDR3 residues: CASSPTGQGYSPLHF. As DNA, the CDR3 is TGTGCCAGCAGCCCTACCGGACAGGGATATTCACCCCTCCACTTT.